The subject of this entry is one T cell receptor (beta chain). The data were obtained in a study of CD8 T cells in Susac syndrome. Random hexamers were used to reverse transcribe roughly 0.45 to 1 ug of RNA. TCR beta CDR3 was amplified by immunoSEQ multiplex PCR. This amplification extended across 54 Vbeta and 13 Jbeta segments. TCRdb reprocessed the immunoSEQ multiplex PCR reads with MiXCR, giving one entry per CDR3 protein. The sample consists of under 150,000 distinct CDR3 sequences, around 94% of them appearing once. CDR1 is MNHEY and CDR2 is SVGAGI in the germline V gene. Trimming took 7 bases from V and 5 from J, leaving 11 bases between them. The CDR3 length is 13 residues.

What was sequenced was CD4+ T cells from PBMCs. The rearrangement links TRBV6-5 to TRBJ2-2, with a tentative D call TRBD1 (7 bases). This receptor was obtained from a human donor with multiple sclerosis. The CDR3 DNA sequence: TGTGCCAGCAACCAGGGGGGAACCGGGGAGCTGTTTTTT. Translated, it gives CASNQGGTGELFF.